This record looks at one TCR beta chain sequence and its context. Its antigen is unknown. The record has no base qualities; no much larger clone is one base away. V has 4 bases trimmed and J has 0 bases trimmed; junction bases matching no gene number 9. The germline V gene (reference sequence) provides CDR1 SGHNT and CDR2 YYREEE. Inclusive of the bounding cysteine and phenylalanine, the CDR3 is 18 residues long. The only DNA kept is the CDR3, 54 bases in frame from the first base. Every patient had bone marrow sampled at the time of active disease. Ficoll-Hypaque density gradient centrifugation was used to isolate the bone marrow mononuclear cells. To remove myeloma plasma cells, the cells were labeled with CD138 magnetic microbeads on a MACS separator, and CD138-negative cells were then collected by negative selection. Flow cytometry with CD138 antibodies on an Attune NxT was used to check how pure the isolated cells were. Total RNA was extracted using TRIzol reagent and was quantified on a NanoDrop spectrophotometer. Paired RNA-seq and IR-seq were performed on each patient's CD138-negative bone marrow sample.

TCR libraries were constructed from roughly 0.4 ug RNA using the Immunoverse kit, and molecular barcoded adaptors covering alpha/delta and beta/gamma chains were employed. TCR library preparation used the same RNA that went into transcriptome sequencing. Sequencing of the TCR libraries was done on an Illumina HiSeq 4000 with 2 x 150 cycles. In the paper's pipeline: MiXCR aligned TCR reads to human V, D, J and C references and assembled the aligned reads into CDR3 clonotypes, with quality filtering and error correction included. The tcR package in R was used for analysis of clonotype counts and gene usage diversity. Raw mapping reads were checked after the RNA-seq reads had been mapped by STAR aligner version 2.5.3a onto the human GRCh37 genome. IR-seq fastq files were randomly downsampled with Seqtk 1.3 to test the effect of sequencing depth on detected clonotypes. TCRdb reanalyzed the raw reads on its own, using fastp at Q25 for trimming and MiXCR for clone calling, and kept in-frame beta chains. When rows share a CDR3 protein, they turn into one entry using the most common DNA and genes. The authors' filters were not applied to this entry. The sample table shows more than 100,000 distinct CDR3 sequences, and approximately 13% are seen once. The biggest ten clones account for 9.5% to 11% of the sample.

This entry belongs to a study of read filtering for tumor transcriptome and immune sequencing (dated by TCRdb to about 2020). Looking at the study overall: The cohort had around 16 male and 11 to 15 female patients with a mean age of roughly 70 years, ranging from roughly 45 to 85. By revised international staging, roughly 8 patients were R-ISS I, about 16 were R-ISS II and over five were R-ISS III. Whole-transcriptome libraries were prepared with the TruSeq RNA Access Library Prep Kit after DNase treatment. TCR-region mapped reads per sample ranged from about 4.05 to 11 million with IR-seq versus only roughly 80 to 1273 with RNA-seq. TCR repertoires obtained by targeted immune repertoire sequencing and by bulk whole-transcriptome sequencing performed on the same bone marrow samples were compared. One of the main goals was to work out a read-filtering strategy for immune repertoire data, in particular whether clonotypes backed by only a single read should be removed.

What the authors observed across the whole study: The correlation between IR-seq and RNA-seq shared clonotype proportions was increased by removal of single-read clonotypes. The sorted CD138-negative fraction was a mixed bone marrow immune population, not purified T cells. In IR-seq, single-read clonotypes were about 81.9% of clonotypes but roughly 3.2% of total reads; in RNA-seq they were 70% to 75% of clonotypes and less than 45% of reads. Compared with RNA-seq, IR-seq captured clonotypes at much higher depth and more reliably, and a smaller IR-seq throughput was enough to identify most shared clonotypes.

The sequence was collected from a donor at least 40 years old with multiple myeloma. Sample: a population of CD138-negative cells sorted from bone marrow. The sample's cell subset or site label is to be understood as: bone marrow mononuclear cells depleted of CD138+ plasma/myeloma cells by negative magnetic selection. Recombination linked TRBV5-4 to TRBJ2-6, and TRBD1 aligns with 8 junction nucleotides. The CDR3 protein: CASSRAGGPYSGANVLTF. The sequence in DNA is TGTGCCAGCAGCCGGGCAGGGGGCCCCTACTCTGGGGCCAACGTCCTGACTTTC.